Listed below are T cell receptor beta chains from one sample, sequenced in a study of a mutant IDH1 vaccine in newly diagnosed glioma. Their target antigens are unknown. The assay was immunoSEQ multiplex PCR, and TCRdb's table has in-frame clones only and misses some. The sample has tens of thousands of clones; around four fifths are singletons. The source was PBMCs, collected from a glioma patient whose treatment included an IDH1 peptide vaccine. The source is a man aged 35-49 years with glioma. CDR3s include the opening cysteine and the closing phenylalanine or tryptophan. D genes are given only for firm matches. Not all rows give a size; the values are once, few, many and, for expanded clones, a class.

size	V	J	D	DNA	CDR3
-	TRBV5-1	TRBJ2-7	-	TGCGCCAGCAGCTTGGACCCGGGAAGCTCCTACGAGCAGTACTTC	CASSLDPGSSYEQYF
-	TRBV5-6	TRBJ2-5	-	TGTGCCAGCACTGGGGAAGGACGGAAGACCCAGTACTTC	CASTGEGRKTQYF
-	TRBV5-1	TRBJ2-3	TRBD2	TGCGCCAGCAGCTCCTCGACTAGCGGGGGCCCCGGCGGCACAGATACGCAGTATTTT	CASSSSTSGGPGGTDTQYF
-	TRBV27	TRBJ1-1	-	TGTGCCAGCAAAAGTTTGGAGAATAAGAACACTGAAGCTTTCTTT	CASKSLENKNTEAFF
-	TRBV9	TRBJ2-7	-	TGTGCCAGCAGCGTAGACGGGAGCAACTACGAGCAGTACTTC	CASSVDGSNYEQYF
-	TRBV6-1	TRBJ2-7	TRBD2	TGTGCCAGCAGTGAAGTATTAGCGGGTTACGAGCAGTACTTC	CASSEVLAGYEQYF
-	TRBV28	TRBJ2-7	TRBD1	TGTGCCAGCAGGTGGGACAGGGTTTCCTACGAGCAGTACTTC	CASRWDRVSYEQYF
-	TRBV29-1	TRBJ2-3	-	TGCAGCGTTGAAGGGTCGGGCGGTCGGGAGAGCACAGATACGCAGTATTTT	CSVEGSGGRESTDTQYF
many	TRBV10-1	TRBJ1-1	-	TGCGCCAGCAGTGAGTCTAAACCGAACACTGAAGCTTTCTTT	CASSESKPNTEAFF
-	TRBV18	TRBJ1-5	-	TGTGCCAGCTCACCAGCTCGGGGAAGGGTGCGGCAGCCCCAGCATTTT	CASSPARGRVRQPQHF
-	TRBV5-4	TRBJ1-3	-	TGTGCCAGCACGAAGGGGTTGGGCTCTGGAAACACCATATATTTT	CASTKGLGSGNTIYF
-	TRBV4-1	TRBJ1-3	TRBD1	TGCGCCAGCAGCCAAGACACTAACAGGGGGAACACCATATATTTT	CASSQDTNRGNTIYF
-	TRBV15	TRBJ1-2	-	TGTGCCACCAGCACTACAGGGACGGGCTATGGCTACACCTTC	CATSTTGTGYGYTF
few	TRBV2	TRBJ1-5	-	TGTGCCAGCAGTGAAGCGAGGGACCTCAATCAGCCCCAGCATTTT	CASSEARDLNQPQHF
-	TRBV7-2	TRBJ2-1	-	TGTGCCAGCAGCTTAGACGTCAATGAGCAGTTCTTC	CASSLDVNEQFF
-	TRBV28	TRBJ1-5	TRBD1	TGTGCCAGTAAACCCCGGGACAGGGCGGAAAATCAGCCCCAGCATTTT	CASKPRDRAENQPQHF
once	TRBV18	TRBJ2-1	-	TGTGCCAGCTCACCAAGGTTCTCTGGACAGCACAATGAGCAGTTCTTC	CASSPRFSGQHNEQFF
-	TRBV28	TRBJ1-5	-	TGTGCCAGCAGAGTTACGGGGACCCAGCCCCAGCATTTT	CASRVTGTQPQHF
few	TRBV11-3	TRBJ1-1	TRBD1	TGTGCCAGCAGAGGGACAGGGGGTCAGACTGAAGCTTTCTTT	CASRGTGGQTEAFF
-	TRBV9	TRBJ2-7	TRBD2	TGTGCCAGCAGCGTGGACTCTAGCGGGCTCTACGAGCAGTACTTC	CASSVDSSGLYEQYF
-	TRBV5-6	TRBJ2-1	TRBD2	TGTGCCAGCAGCATAGCGGGAGGTGAGGATGAGCAGTTCTTC	CASSIAGGEDEQFF
-	TRBV9	TRBJ1-2	TRBD1	TGTGCCAGCAGCGCCGGTGGGACAGGGGCCGCCGGGTTACAGGGCTACACCTTC	CASSAGGTGAAGLQGYTF
-	TRBV19	TRBJ1-4	-	TGTGCCACCAACCCGAGGGCATTCTCTGCAACTAATGAAAAACTGTTTTTT	CATNPRAFSATNEKLFF
few	TRBV29-1	TRBJ1-2	-	TGCAGCGTTGTCCCGGACAGTAGGGACACCTTC	CSVVPDSRDTF
-	TRBV5-1	TRBJ2-7	TRBD1	TGCGCCAGCAGCTTCTCAGGACAGGAGGCCTACGAGCAGTACTTC	CASSFSGQEAYEQYF
few	TRBV4-2	TRBJ1-1	-	TGTGCCAGCAGGGGACGGAACTCTGAAGCTTTCTTT	CASRGRNSEAFF
few	TRBV6-6	TRBJ1-5	-	TGTGCCAGCGCCTACTTAACGGGAGATCAGCCCCAGCATTTT	CASAYLTGDQPQHF
-	TRBV7-6	TRBJ2-7	TRBD1	TGTGCCAGCACCCCAACGACAGGGGCATCCGAGCAGTACTTC	CASTPTTGASEQYF
-	TRBV5-8	TRBJ2-2	-	TGTGCCAGCAGCTTGGGGGGACTGGTCCACGCCGGGGAGCTGTTTTTT	CASSLGGLVHAGELFF
-	TRBV30	TRBJ2-6	-	TGTGCCTGGAGGGGCTCTGGGGCCAACGTCCTGACTTTC	CAWRGSGANVLTF
-	TRBV27	TRBJ2-3	-	TGTGCCAGCAGTCCAAGCACAGATACGCAGTATTTT	CASSPSTDTQYF
-	TRBV7-8	TRBJ2-2	-	TGTGCCAGCAGCTTTTTCGGCCCCTTTGAATCCGGGGAGCTGTTTTTT	CASSFFGPFESGELFF
-	TRBV6-1	TRBJ1-5	-	TGTGCCAGCAGTGTTAATGACCTAGTACGTCAGCCCCAGCATTTT	CASSVNDLVRQPQHF
-	TRBV20-1	TRBJ1-3	-	TGCAGTGCCGTTCTTGGAAACACCATATATTTT	CSAVLGNTIYF
-	TRBV6-5	TRBJ1-2	-	TGTGCCAGCAGTTACTTGGGTCAGGGTCGCGGCTACACCTTC	CASSYLGQGRGYTF
-	TRBV11-2	TRBJ2-7	-	TGTGCCAGCAGCTTAGCGGTTGGAAACAGCTACGAGCAGTACTTC	CASSLAVGNSYEQYF
-	TRBV15	TRBJ1-3	-	TGTGCCACCAGCAGAGAGTACCAAGGAGGCTCTGGAAACACCATATATTTT	CATSREYQGGSGNTIYF
-	TRBV7-8	TRBJ1-1	TRBD1	TGTGCCAGCAGCTTCAAGACAGGGGTACTGAACACTGAAGCTTTCTTT	CASSFKTGVLNTEAFF
-	TRBV28	TRBJ1-2	-	TGTGCCAGCAGTGATCAGGGTATAGGCTATGGCTACACCTTC	CASSDQGIGYGYTF
-	TRBV9	TRBJ2-1	TRBD2	TGTGCCAGCAGCTCTAGGACTAGCGGGCTCTTATCCTACAATGAGCAGTTCTTC	CASSSRTSGLLSYNEQFF
-	TRBV10-1	TRBJ2-7	-	TGCGCCAGCAGTGACCCGGGCCACGAGCAGTACTTC	CASSDPGHEQYF
-	TRBV30	TRBJ1-6	-	TGTGCCTGGAGTGTATGGGGCTCCCCCGATAGAGCCCTCCACTTT	CAWSVWGSPDRALHF
few	TRBV5-1	TRBJ1-2	-	TGCGCCAGCAGCTTGGGCGTCTCTGGCTACACCTTC	CASSLGVSGYTF
-	TRBV30	TRBJ2-1	-	TGTGCCGGGGAAGTCGAAGTTGAGCAGTTCTTC	CAGEVEVEQFF
-	TRBV15	TRBJ1-2	TRBD1	TGTGCCACCAGCAGAGATCAGGTCAGGGGGTCTGGCTACACCTTC	CATSRDQVRGSGYTF
-	TRBV14	TRBJ2-2	-	TGTGCCAGCAGCCCTGTATTGACCGGGGAGCTGTTTTTT	CASSPVLTGELFF
once	TRBV7-7	TRBJ2-5	-	TGTGCTAGCAGCTTAGCGGTTGTGGAGACCCAGTACTTC	CASSLAVVETQYF
-	TRBV19	TRBJ2-6	TRBD2	TGTGCCAGTAGTATAAGCGGGACTGGGGCCAACGTCCTGACTTTC	CASSISGTGANVLTF
-	TRBV27	TRBJ1-2	-	TGTGCCAGCAGTCCAACGGTCCGGTCTTATGGCTACACCTTC	CASSPTVRSYGYTF